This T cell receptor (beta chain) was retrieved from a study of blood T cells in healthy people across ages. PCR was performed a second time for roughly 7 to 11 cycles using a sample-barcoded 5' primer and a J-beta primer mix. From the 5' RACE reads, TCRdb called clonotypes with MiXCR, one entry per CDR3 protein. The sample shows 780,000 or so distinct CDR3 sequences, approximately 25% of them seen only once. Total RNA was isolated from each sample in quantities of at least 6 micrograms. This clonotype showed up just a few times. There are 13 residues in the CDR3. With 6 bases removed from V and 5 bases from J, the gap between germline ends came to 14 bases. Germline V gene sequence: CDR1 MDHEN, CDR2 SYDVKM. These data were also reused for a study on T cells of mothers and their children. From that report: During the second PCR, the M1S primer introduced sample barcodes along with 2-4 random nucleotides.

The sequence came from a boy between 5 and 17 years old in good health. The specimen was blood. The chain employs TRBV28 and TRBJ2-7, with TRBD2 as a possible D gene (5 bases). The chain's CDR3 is CASSRGRGHEQYF. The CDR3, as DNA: TGTGCCAGCAGCCGGGGTAGAGGGCACGAGCAGTACTTC.